This T cell receptor beta chain was sequenced during a study of regulatory T cells in long-lasting Graves disease. The study, taken as a whole, reports: The sample size was small, and this may have reduced accuracy.

Construction of the TCR beta libraries employed iRepertoire HTBI primers in conjunction with Arm-PCR of CDR3 regions. TCRdb re-called the multiplex PCR reads through MiXCR, storing one row per CDR3 protein. The sample has 500,000 to 700,000 distinct CDR3 sequences, less than 20% seen once; the top ten hold around a sixth. This clonotype was counted between two and nine times. Its antigen is unidentified. Time point given: newly diagnosed GD, antithyroid drugs for less than 3 months. Extracted PBMC RNA gave rise to the TCR library. Germline V CDR1 and CDR2: WSHSY, SAAADI. The length of the CDR3 is 14 residues. Trimming removed 6 bases at V and 4 bases at J, with 13 bases between. Another study also made use of these data, one on T cells in Graves' hyperthyroidism and ophthalmopathy. From that report: Patients aged 18 to 65 had newly diagnosed hyperthyroidism of under 2 months' duration.

The TCR originated in a woman aged 25 to 39 with Graves disease. The J gene is TRBJ2-1, the V gene TRBV10-2; perhaps TRBD2 as D (5 bases). The specimen was peripheral blood mononuclear cells (PBMCs), collected at new diagnosis, from a patient treated with antithyroid drugs. The CDR3 sequence: CASRANRGYNEQFF. In nucleotides, the CDR3 is TGCGCCAGCAGAGCAAACCGGGGTTACAATGAGCAGTTCTTC.